This entry lists 23 T cell receptor beta chains sequenced from one sample in a study of blood T cell repertoires in COVID-19. The protocol was immunoSEQ multiplex PCR, while the TCRdb copy is restricted to in-frame clones and leaves out a portion. The data hold around 200,000 clones, with 87% observed a single time. Sample: peripheral blood. Receptors originate from a man in his 60s who had recovered from COVID-19.

A few counts support this clone. The CDR3 sequence: CASSRSSVEEKLFF. The CDR3 DNA reads TGTGCCAGCTCACGGAGTTCGGTGGAAGAAAAACTGTTTTTT. V is TRBV18 and J is TRBJ1-4; no clear D. Trimming took off 4 bases at V and 8 bases at J, with 14 bases between the two ends. This CDR3 has 14 amino acids. CDR1 and CDR2 from the germline V gene are KGHSH and LQKENI. Combining the CDR3 with reference TRBV18 and TRBJ1-4 gives the whole variable domain NAGVMQNPRHLVRRRGQEARLRCSPMKGHSHVYWYRQLPEEGLKFMVYLQKENIIDESGMPKERFSAEFPKEGPSILRIQQVVRGDSAAYFCASSRSSVEEKLFFGSGTQLSVL.

The chain recombines TRBV11-2 with TRBJ1-3, with D hard to call. CDR3 length: 14 residues. In germline, CDR1 is SGHAT, CDR2 FQNNGV. The V end was cut by 1 base, the J end by 1 base, with 5 bases between. For the CDR3, the DNA is TGTGCCAGCAGCTTAGGAGGATCTGGAAACACCATATATTTT. Its translation: CASSLGGSGNTIYF.

V gene TRBV7-9 combines with J gene TRBJ2-1; 12 bases match TRBD2. In germline, CDR1 is SEHNR, CDR2 FQNEAQ (reference sequence). With V trimmed by 5 bases and J by 0 bases, 11 bases remained unmatched. The CDR3 extends over 19 amino acids. CDR3 bases: TGTGCCAGCAGCCAGGCGGGGCTAGCGGGAGGGAGCTCCTACAATGAGCAGTTCTTC. It codes for CASSQAGLAGGSSYNEQFF.

The DNA of the CDR3 is TGTGCCAGTAGTACAGGACAGGGGGCCTCCTACGAGCAGTACTTC. Its protein is CASSTGQGASYEQYF. This chain joins TRBV19 and TRBJ2-7; the match to TRBD1 covers 11 bases. CDR1 is LNHDA, CDR2 SQIVND, per germline (reference sequence). This CDR3 has 15 residues. Trimming at V came to 4 bases and at J to 0 bases, leaving 2 bases not matched to a gene.

The chain carries TRBV7-9 and TRBJ1-3, with D hard to call. Germline loops: CDR1 SEHNR, CDR2 FQNEAQ (reference sequence). Trimming took off 5 bases at V and 3 bases at J, with 14 bases between the two ends. This CDR3 region has 15 residues. The CDR3 sequence is CASSLGSGVGNTIYF. DNA of the CDR3: TGTGCCAGCAGCCTAGGGTCCGGGGTTGGAAACACCATATATTTT.

The V call is TRBV5-8, the J call TRBJ1-2; 7 bases agree with TRBD1. Looked up from germline, CDR1 is SGHTS and CDR2 is YDEGEE. This CDR3 has 15 amino acids. Losses at the gene ends were 2 bases for V and 3 bases for J; bases not matched to a gene: 7. CDR3 sequence reads: CASSLGQVLYYGYTF. The CDR3 region has the DNA TGTGCCAGCAGCTTAGGACAGGTGCTTTACTATGGCTACACCTTC.

The chain recombines TRBV9 with TRBJ1-2; D may be TRBD1 (5 bases). Trimming pared 1 base from V and 4 bases from J, leaving 20 bases between. Germline CDR1 reads SGDLS; CDR2 reads YYNGEE. The CDR3 is 17 residues long. The DNA for the CDR3 is TGTGCCAGCAGCGTATTGGACACAGTCCGTAATCTCTATGGCTACACCTTC. It yields the protein CASSVLDTVRNLYGYTF.

The chain employs TRBV18 and TRBJ2-1; TRBD2 matches 12 bases. Germline CDR1 and CDR2: KGHSH and LQKENI. The CDR3 runs 17 residues. Trimming at V came to 5 bases and at J to 3 bases, leaving 8 bases not matched to a gene. The CDR3 DNA reads as TGTGCCAGCTCATCCCGACTAGCGGGGGCCCTCTACAATGAGCAGTTCTTC. Translated: CASSSRLAGALYNEQFF.

The rearrangement links TRBV6-5 to TRBJ1-4, with 11 nucleotides matching TRBD1. V gave up 6 bases and J gave up 8 bases; unmatched junction bases: 5. The V gene's germline CDR1 is MNHEY and CDR2 SVGAGI. This CDR3 contains 14 residues. The CDR3 region has the DNA TGTGCCAGCAGCCATGGGACAGGGGGAGAAAAACTGTTTTTT. Translating gives CASSHGTGGEKLFF.

This sequence joins TRBV19 and TRBJ1-6; 8 bases align to TRBD1. J was trimmed by 9 bases and V by 6 bases; bases with no gene match: 19. This CDR3 contains 18 residues. Germline loops: CDR1 LNHDA, CDR2 SQIVND (reference sequence). CDR3 sequence reads: CASSSEGAGGLVSSPLHF. In DNA, the CDR3 is TGTGCCAGTAGCTCTGAGGGGGCAGGGGGCTTGGTGTCTTCACCCCTCCACTTT.

The J gene is TRBJ2-3, the V gene TRBV5-4; the match to TRBD2 covers 9 bases. J gave up 5 bases and V 0 bases, and 4 bases lay outside the gene matches. The CDR3 contains 15 residues. Germline V gene lookup returns CDR1 SGHNT and CDR2 YYREEE (reference sequence). The CDR3 protein is CASSLGSGSGDTQYF. The CDR3 bases are TGTGCCAGCAGCTTGGGTAGCGGGAGCGGAGATACGCAGTATTTT.

The V gene is TRBV18, the J gene TRBJ1-3; D may be TRBD1 (6 bases). V was clipped by 1 base and J by 2 bases, with 12 bases between them. The CDR3 runs 16 residues. Germline loops: CDR1 KGHSH, CDR2 LQKENI. The CDR3 reads CASSPLGGQPGNTIYF. In DNA form, the CDR3 reads TGTGCCAGCTCACCACTCGGGGGGCAGCCTGGAAACACCATATATTTT. The whole variable domain, filled in from reference TRBV18 and TRBJ1-3, reads NAGVMQNPRHLVRRRGQEARLRCSPMKGHSHVYWYRQLPEEGLKFMVYLQKENIIDESGMPKERFSAEFPKEGPSILRIQQVVRGDSAAYFCASSPLGGQPGNTIYFGEGSWLTVV.

V gene TRBV30 combines with J gene TRBJ2-3; 9 bases agree with TRBD1. The CDR3 is made up of 15 amino acids. Germline CDR1 reads GTSNPN; CDR2 reads SVGIG (reference sequence). With V trimmed by 7 bases and J by 2 bases, 10 bases remained unmatched. The CDR3 sequence: CASTPRTGVTDTQYF. Written as DNA, the CDR3 is TGTGCCTCAACCCCCCGGACAGGGGTCACAGATACGCAGTATTTT.

This chain links TRBV5-1 with TRBJ2-1; a weak D match, TRBD2 (8 bases). CDR3 length: 18 residues. Trimming pared 0 bases from V and 4 bases from J, leaving 20 bases between. The germline CDR1 and CDR2 sequences are SGHRS and YFSETQ. The CDR3 sequence is CASSLAVGRGPAYNEQFF. In DNA, the CDR3 is TGCGCCAGCAGCTTGGCCGTCGGGAGGGGGCCGGCATACAATGAGCAGTTCTTC.

The gene calls are TRBV7-8 and TRBJ1-5; tentatively, D is TRBD1 (5 bases). V shed 8 bases and J shed 4 bases, with 12 bases lying between them. The CDR3 has 13 amino acids. Per the germline V gene, CDR1 is SGHVS and CDR2 is FQNEAQ. CDR3 DNA sequence: TGTGCCAGCGGATTGGGGACTAATCAGCCCCAGCATTTT. This codes for CASGLGTNQPQHF.

The chain is built from TRBV7-9 and TRBJ2-7; D is possibly TRBD2 (7 bases). The length of the CDR3 is 14 residues. V lost 7 bases and J lost 6, with 19 bases in between. Germline assignment: CDR1 SEHNR and CDR2 FQNEAQ (reference sequence). In DNA form, the CDR3 reads TGTGCCAGCACCCTTGGGGGGGCGCTCCGCGAGCAGTACTTC. Its protein product is CASTLGGALREQYF. The entire variable domain, with the rest obtained from reference TRBV7-9 and TRBJ2-7, is as follows: DTGVSQNPRHKITKRGQNVTFRCDPISEHNRLYWYRQTLGQGPEFLTYFQNEAQLEKSRLLSDRFSAERPKGSFSTLEIQRTEQGDSAMYLCASTLGGALREQYFGPGTRLTVT.

The V and J genes are TRBV28 and TRBJ2-6; D not resolved. The ends were cut back, 6 bases at V and 3 bases at J, with 6 bases in the middle. This CDR3 comprises 13 residues. Germline CDR1 is MDHEN and CDR2 is SYDVKM. The CDR3 protein is CASRRFGANVLTF. Written as DNA, the CDR3 is TGTGCCAGCAGGAGGTTTGGGGCCAACGTCCTGACTTTC.

The rearrangement links TRBV5-4 to TRBJ2-7; no clear D. Germline CDR1 SGHNT, CDR2 YYREEE (reference sequence). Trimming cost V 4 bases and J 0 bases, with 8 bases left between them. This CDR3 contains 13 residues. The CDR3 region is CASSRDTSYEQYF. The CDR3 DNA follows: TGTGCCAGCAGCCGCGACACCTCCTACGAGCAGTACTTC.

This clone was counted between two and nine times. The chain couples TRBV18 to TRBJ1-3; a possible D gene is TRBD1 (5 bases). Germline V gene sequence: CDR1 KGHSH, CDR2 LQKENI. Trimming took 5 bases from V and 11 from J, leaving 13 bases between them. The CDR3 spans 12 residues. The CDR3 region has the DNA TGTGCCAGCTCAACCGACAGTGAGGCCATATATTTT. It encodes CASSTDSEAIYF.

The V gene is TRBV24-1, the J gene TRBJ1-5; 8 positions match TRBD1. J gave up 6 bases and V 4 bases, and 7 bases lay outside the gene matches. Germline-derived CDR1 and CDR2 are KGHDR and SFDVKD. The length of the CDR3 is 15 residues. This CDR3 is CATSDPTGGGQPQHF. The CDR3 DNA is TGTGCCACCAGTGACCCCACAGGGGGAGGTCAGCCCCAGCATTTT.

The gene calls are TRBV5-1 and TRBJ1-1; perhaps TRBD1 as D (5 bases). The CDR3 runs 12 residues. V lost 1 base and J lost 6, with 7 bases in between. Germline V gene lookup returns CDR1 SGHRS and CDR2 YFSETQ. The CDR3 is CASSLWGAEAFF. The CDR3 bases are TGCGCCAGCAGCTTGTGGGGCGCTGAAGCTTTCTTT.

This sequence joins TRBV5-1 and TRBJ2-1; D perhaps matches TRBD2 (5 bases). Trimming removed 0 bases at V and 7 bases at J, with 8 bases between. CDR1 and CDR2 from the germline V gene are SGHRS and YFSETQ. The CDR3 covers 13 residues. The CDR3 nucleotides are TGCGCCAGCAGCTTGGTGTCGGGGAATGAGCAGTTCTTC. This gives the protein CASSLVSGNEQFF.

The V and J genes are TRBV19 and TRBJ1-2; D is possibly TRBD1 (6 bases). Per the germline V gene, CDR1 is LNHDA and CDR2 is SQIVND (reference sequence). The CDR3 extends over 15 amino acids. The V end lost 6 bases, the J end lost 0 bases, and 14 bases lay between the germline ends. CDR3 sequence reads: CASRPDRNSNYGYTF. As DNA, the CDR3 is TGTGCCAGTAGACCGGACAGAAATTCTAACTATGGCTACACCTTC.